This T cell receptor (beta chain) was sequenced for a study of blood T cells in healthy people across ages. Study-wide findings and caveats: In these data, TCR beta diversity tracked strongly with naive T cell percentage. Diversity figures derived from one million T cells were judged to underestimate the true value.

With regard to this clonotype: The antigen remains undetermined.

A sample-barcoded 5' primer and a J-beta primer mix were used in a second PCR of roughly 6 to 11 cycles. Using its own MiXCR run on the 5' RACE reads, TCRdb lists one record per CDR3 protein. The table includes around 940,000 distinct CDR3 sequences, roughly 50% detected once. The CDR3 has 14 residues. Germline V gene data show CDR1 as MNHEY and CDR2 as SMNVEV (reference sequence). V shed 5 bases and J 6 bases; nucleotides not matched to a gene: 7. The receptor's source is a woman between 55 and 75 years old in good health. Material: blood. J is TRBJ2-7 and V is TRBV27; 10 positions agree with TRBD1. Here the CDR3 reads CASSVTGTGAEQYF. DNA of the CDR3: TGTGCCAGCAGTGTAACCGGGACAGGGGCCGAGCAGTACTTC.